These T cell receptor beta chains were read from a single sample in a study of Graves' ophthalmopathy and Graves' hyperthyroidism. MiXCR was run by TCRdb on the multiplex PCR reads, yielding one entry per CDR3 protein. The sample contains about 600,000 distinct CDR3 sequences, about 35% of which appear only once. Sequencing input: peripheral blood or thyroid tissue (not recorded which). These receptors all come from an adult man with Graves' hyperthyroidism. Both conserved end residues are part of each CDR3. The D gene is left open where the match is weak. Only part of the rows carry a size: once, few, many, or a class if the clone is expanded.

v_call	d_call	clone_size	j_call	cdr3_nt	cdr3_aa
TRBV2	TRBD1	.	TRBJ2-1	TGTGCCAGCAGCTCATATTCCGGGACAGGCAACAATGAGCAGTTCTTC	CASSSYSGTGNNEQFF
TRBV20-1	TRBD1	.	TRBJ1-4	TGCAGTGCTAGCTGGGGACAGGGAGATGAAAAACTGTTTTTT	CSASWGQGDEKLFF
TRBV5-6	TRBD1	.	TRBJ1-5	TGTGCCAGCAGCTTGGGGACAGGGGGGAGGCAGCCCCAGCATTTT	CASSLGTGGRQPQHF
TRBV19	.	many	TRBJ2-6	TGTGCCAGTAGTATCGACTCTGGGGCCAACGTCCTGACTTTC	CASSIDSGANVLTF
TRBV19	TRBD2	many	TRBJ2-5	TGTGCCAGTAGTATAGACCCAGCGGGAGGTTCGAAGACCCAGTACTTC	CASSIDPAGGSKTQYF
TRBV29-1	.	.	TRBJ2-7	TGCAGCGTTATCACCGGGGCTCACTACGAGCAGTACTTC	CSVITGAHYEQYF
TRBV7-9	.	many	TRBJ2-7	TGTGCCAGCAGCCTGGACTTGAGCTCCTACGAGCAGTACTTC	CASSLDLSSYEQYF
TRBV20-1	.	few	TRBJ2-7	TGCAGTGCTAGAGAAGACGTCTACGAGCAGTACTTC	CSAREDVYEQYF
TRBV29-1	.	many	TRBJ1-3	TGCAGCGGACTCAGGGCAGGTGGAAACACCATATATTTT	CSGLRAGGNTIYF
TRBV29-1	TRBD1	.	TRBJ1-2	TGCAGCGTCGGTATGCAGGGGGACTATGGCTACACCTTC	CSVGMQGDYGYTF
TRBV6-1	.	few	TRBJ2-2	TGTGCCAGCAGATATCAGGGTACCGGGGAGCTGTTTTTT	CASRYQGTGELFF
TRBV12-3/TRBV12-4	.	many	TRBJ2-7	TGTGCCAGCAGTTTAGTTGGCAGCTACTACGAGCAGTACTTC	CASSLVGSYYEQYF
TRBV7-3	.	.	TRBJ2-2	TGTGCCATCACGTCCGTCGACACCGGGGAGCTGTTTTTT	CAITSVDTGELFF
TRBV5-1	.	many	TRBJ1-1	TGCGCCAGCAGCGCACAACCGGGACACGCGAACACTGAAGCTTTCTTT	CASSAQPGHANTEAFF
TRBV7-2	.	few	TRBJ2-6	TGTGCCAGCAGCTTACATCTGGGCACTGCTTTCGTCCTGACTTTC	CASSLHLGTAFVLTF
TRBV7-9	TRBD1	.	TRBJ2-7	TGTGCCAGCAGCTCCGGACAGGGGGTCCACGAGCAGTACTTC	CASSSGQGVHEQYF
TRBV7-2	TRBD1	.	TRBJ2-3	TGTGCCAGCAGCCGTCCGGGACAGGGGGCGACCACAGATACGCAGTATTTT	CASSRPGQGATTDTQYF
TRBV7-9	.	.	TRBJ1-3	TGTGCCAGCAGCTTAGGAGGGGCAAACTCTGGAAATACCATACATTTT	CASSLGGANSGNTIHF
TRBV10-3	.	.	TRBJ1-4	TGTGCCATCAGTGAAGGGGACGGTGAAAAACTGTTTTTT	CAISEGDGEKLFF
TRBV10-3	.	.	TRBJ2-7	TGTGCTAGAGATCCAGTCTCTTCCTACGAGCAGTACTTC	CARDPVSSYEQYF
TRBV27	.	many	TRBJ2-2	TGTGCCAGCAGTTTTCTCGGGGAGCTGTTTTTT	CASSFLGELFF
TRBV12-3/TRBV12-4	.	many	TRBJ2-7	TGTGCCAGCAGTTTAAATCGAGGTCTAGCCTACGAGCAGTACTTC	CASSLNRGLAYEQYF
TRBV28	.	few	TRBJ1-1	TGTGCCACCCGTTTGAGGACTGAAGCTTTCTTT	CATRLRTEAFF
TRBV2	TRBD1	.	TRBJ2-7	TGTGCCAGCAGTCTACAGGGGATCAACGAGCAGTACTTC	CASSLQGINEQYF
TRBV12-5	TRBD1	few	TRBJ1-5	TGTGCTAGTGGTTTGGTACTAGGACAGGGATACCAGCCCCAGCATTTT	CASGLVLGQGYQPQHF
TRBV4-1	TRBD2	.	TRBJ2-2	TGCGCCAGCTCGGGACTAGTTGTGAACACCGGGGAGCTGTTTTTT	CASSGLVVNTGELFF
TRBV9	.	.	TRBJ1-1	TGTGCCAGCAGCGACCGTCCGGGCGGGGACACTGAAGCTTTCTTT	CASSDRPGGDTEAFF
TRBV29-1	TRBD1	.	TRBJ2-7	TGCAGCGTTGAGGGACAGACCTCCTACGAGCAGTACTTC	CSVEGQTSYEQYF
TRBV18	.	.	TRBJ1-1	TGTGCCAGCTCACCAGGGAGGGAGACTGAAGCTTTCTTT	CASSPGRETEAFF
TRBV29-1	TRBD2	.	TRBJ2-3	TGCAGCGTTGGCGGGAGCACAGGTACGCAGTATTTT	CSVGGSTGTQYF
TRBV5-1	.	.	TRBJ2-7	TGCGCCAGCACTCTTCTCGGACAGAACGACGAGCAGTACTTC	CASTLLGQNDEQYF
TRBV5-1	TRBD2	.	TRBJ2-2	TGCGCCAGCAGCTTGTTCGGGGGGGTATCCGGGGAGCTGTTTTTT	CASSLFGGVSGELFF
TRBV20-1	.	.	TRBJ1-2	TGCAGTGCTCCTGACGCGGGGGCGGATAGTCTCTATGGCTACACCTTC	CSAPDAGADSLYGYTF
TRBV9	TRBD2	.	TRBJ2-1	TGTGCCAGCAGCGCGGGGACTAGCGGACAGCCCAATGAGCAGTTCTTC	CASSAGTSGQPNEQFF
TRBV29-1	TRBD1	.	TRBJ2-7	TGCAGCAGCTTCCGGGACAGGGGGGACTACGAGCAGTACTTC	CSSFRDRGDYEQYF
TRBV29-1	.	.	TRBJ1-4	TGCAGCACAATTGGGGAAGGTCAGGAAAAACTGTTTTTT	CSTIGEGQEKLFF
TRBV29-1	TRBD1	.	TRBJ1-1	TGCAGCGTTCCGGGACAGGGAAGGATCCCGAACACTGAAGCTTTCTTT	CSVPGQGRIPNTEAFF
TRBV5-4	TRBD2	.	TRBJ2-5	TGTGCCAGCAGCCCACGGACTAGCGGGGGAGGTGAGACCCAGTACTTC	CASSPRTSGGGETQYF
TRBV7-2	.	.	TRBJ1-5	TGTGCCAGCAGCTTAGACCTAGGGACCGTTAATCAGCCCCAGCATTTT	CASSLDLGTVNQPQHF
TRBV20-1	.	many	TRBJ2-5	TGCAGTGCTAGAGCTTGGACGGGGGGCCAAAGTGAGACCCAGTACTTC	CSARAWTGGQSETQYF